This T cell receptor (beta chain) was captured by sequencing in a study of cytomegalovirus exposure and HLA in healthy donors. V trimming: 6 bases; J trimming: 2 bases; junction bases outside the gene matches: 13. The germline V gene encodes CDR1 MDHEN and CDR2 SYDVKM. CDR3 length: 17 residues. While the first cohort had 650 to 850 subjects, the donors belonged to the separate validation cohort of over a hundred subjects. Data came from immunoSEQ multiplex PCR; TCRdb stores just in-frame clones and leaves some out. Counted here are 100,000 or so clones, roughly 85% occurring once; the ten biggest clones make up roughly 20%. Concerning this clone: Its specificity is unknown.

The study, taken as a whole, reports: Reported performance of the classifier showed diagnosis of cytomegalovirus status with high specificity and sensitivity. The study found most TCR sequences rare, yet found some public TCRs in many donors. There were around 160 TCR beta chains listed as cytomegalovirus-associated.

The TCR originated in a man aged 18 to 35 in good health and CMV-seropositive. The V gene is TRBV28, the J gene TRBJ2-3, with TRBD1 matching 8 bases. The sequencing sample was made of PBMCs. The CDR3 loop reads CASRLTPGGASTDTQYF. Written as DNA, the CDR3 is TGTGCCAGCAGGCTCACTCCAGGGGGCGCATCCACAGATACGCAGTATTTT. Looking up the rest from reference TRBV28 and TRBJ2-3 gives the full variable domain: DVKVTQSSRYLVKRTGEKVFLECVQDMDHENMFWYRQDPGLGLRLIYFSYDVKMKEKGDIPEGYSVSREKKERFSLILESASTNQTSMYLCASRLTPGGASTDTQYFGPGTRLTVL.